The source of this T cell receptor beta chain is a study of blood T cell repertoires in COVID-19. Study overall: Sites in the United States, Italy and Spain provided acute and convalescent COVID-19 samples. From T cells, B-cell-depleted T cells, or PBMCs came the material, which was cDNA or gDNA.

Trimming cost V 5 bases and J 4 bases; bases outside gene matches: 15. The germline CDR1 and CDR2 sequences are SGHAT and FQNNGV. CDR3 size: 17 residues. Source study methods: It was from reference gene primer amplification that nucleated cell counts were estimated. Measured with immunoSEQ multiplex PCR; TCRdb has only the in-frame clones, and not every one. V and J calls and clone size are copied from that table; D and trimming were computed from the DNA. Among 280,000 or so clones listed, around 86% were seen once. The TCR comes from a human donor in a cohort sampled during active COVID-19. The specimen sequenced was peripheral blood. V is TRBV11-2 and J is TRBJ2-3; 7 bases are shared with TRBD2. CDR3 nucleotide sequence: TGTGCCAGCAGCCCCTTCCGGGTCGGACTAGGGGCAGATACGCAGTATTTT. Translated, it gives CASSPFRVGLGADTQYF.